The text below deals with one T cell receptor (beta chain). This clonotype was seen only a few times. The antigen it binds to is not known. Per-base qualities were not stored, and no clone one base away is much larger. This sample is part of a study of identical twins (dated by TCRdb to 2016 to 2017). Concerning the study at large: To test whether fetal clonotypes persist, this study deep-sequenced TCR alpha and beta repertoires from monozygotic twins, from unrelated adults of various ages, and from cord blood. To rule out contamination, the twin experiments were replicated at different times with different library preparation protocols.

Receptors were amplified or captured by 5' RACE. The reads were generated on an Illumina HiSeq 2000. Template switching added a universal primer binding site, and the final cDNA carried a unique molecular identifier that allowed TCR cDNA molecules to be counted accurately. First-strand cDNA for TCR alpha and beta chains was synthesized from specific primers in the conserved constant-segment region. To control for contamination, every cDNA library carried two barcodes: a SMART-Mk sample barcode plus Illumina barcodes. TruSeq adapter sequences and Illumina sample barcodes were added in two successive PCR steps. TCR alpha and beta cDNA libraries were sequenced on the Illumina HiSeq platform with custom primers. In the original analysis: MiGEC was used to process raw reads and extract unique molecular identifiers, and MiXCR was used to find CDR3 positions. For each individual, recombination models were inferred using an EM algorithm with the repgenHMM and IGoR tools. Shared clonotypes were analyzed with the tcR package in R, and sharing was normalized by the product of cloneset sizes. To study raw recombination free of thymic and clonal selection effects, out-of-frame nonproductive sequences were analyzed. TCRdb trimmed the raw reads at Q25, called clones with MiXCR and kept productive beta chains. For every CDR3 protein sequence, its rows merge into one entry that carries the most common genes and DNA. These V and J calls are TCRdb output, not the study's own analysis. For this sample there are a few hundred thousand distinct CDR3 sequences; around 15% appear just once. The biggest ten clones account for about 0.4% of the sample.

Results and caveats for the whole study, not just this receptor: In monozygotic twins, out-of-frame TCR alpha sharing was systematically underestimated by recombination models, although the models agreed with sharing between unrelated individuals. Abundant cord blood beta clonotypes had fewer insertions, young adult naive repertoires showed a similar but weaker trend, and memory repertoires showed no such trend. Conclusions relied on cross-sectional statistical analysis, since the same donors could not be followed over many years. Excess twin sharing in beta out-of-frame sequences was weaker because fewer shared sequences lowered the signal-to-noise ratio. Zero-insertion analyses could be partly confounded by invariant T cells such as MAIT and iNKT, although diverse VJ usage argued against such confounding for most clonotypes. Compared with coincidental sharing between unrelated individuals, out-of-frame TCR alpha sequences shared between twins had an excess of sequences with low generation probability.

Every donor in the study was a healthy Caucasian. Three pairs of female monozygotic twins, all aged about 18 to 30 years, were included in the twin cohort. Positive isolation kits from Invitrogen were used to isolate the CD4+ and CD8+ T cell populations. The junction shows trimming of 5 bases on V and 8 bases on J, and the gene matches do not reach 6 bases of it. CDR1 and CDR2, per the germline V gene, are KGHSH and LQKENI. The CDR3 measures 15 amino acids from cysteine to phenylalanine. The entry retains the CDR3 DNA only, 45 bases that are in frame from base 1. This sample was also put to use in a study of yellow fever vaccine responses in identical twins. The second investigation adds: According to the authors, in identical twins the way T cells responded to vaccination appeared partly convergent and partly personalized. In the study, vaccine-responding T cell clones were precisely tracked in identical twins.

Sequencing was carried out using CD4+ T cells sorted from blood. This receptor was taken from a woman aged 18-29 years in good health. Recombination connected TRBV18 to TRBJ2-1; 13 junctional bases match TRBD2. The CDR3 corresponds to CASSSGLAGVDEQFF. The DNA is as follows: TGTGCCAGCTCATCTGGACTAGCGGGAGTCGATGAGCAGTTCTTC. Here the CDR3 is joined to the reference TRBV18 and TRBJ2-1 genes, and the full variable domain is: NAGVMQNPRHLVRRRGQEARLRCSPMKGHSHVYWYRQLPEEGLKFMVYLQKENIIDESGMPKERFSAEFPKEGPSILRIQQVVRGDSAAYFCASSSGLAGVDEQFFGPGTRLTVL.